This TCR beta chain was identified during a study of chemoradiotherapy in HPV16-positive cancers. Study-wide points: Non-HPV-specific T cells did not expand in tumors during treatment, whereas candidate HPV-specific clones and E7-related motifs did. HPV-responsive T-cell expansion during chemoradiotherapy was linked to improved recurrence-free survival in HPV16-positive patients.

Trimming left V 1 base short and J 6 bases short, with 10 bases between. The CDR3 covers 13 residues. Germline CDR1 LGHNA, CDR2 YSLEER. As concerns this clone: Its antigen remains unidentified.

Some clones are missing from TCRdb's copy, which holds only in-frame ones; the method was immunoSEQ multiplex PCR. The data contain under 35,000 clones, about 94% of them singletons. The sequencing used blood, collected from a patient who underwent chemoradiotherapy. The source is a human donor with HPV-associated anogenital cancer. The gene calls are TRBV4-3 and TRBJ2-7, with D possibly being TRBD1 or TRBD2 (5 bases each). As DNA, the CDR3 is TGCGCCAGCAGCCAAGGGGGGTGGAGCGAGCAGTACTTC. Protein product: CASSQGGWSEQYF.